These 10 T cell receptor beta chains originate from one sample sequenced in a study of CD8 T cells in ankylosing spondylitis. MiXCR, run by TCRdb on the 5' RACE reads, gives a single entry per CDR3 protein. This sample carries 240,000 or so distinct CDR3 sequences, roughly a tenth of them seen once, and the ten largest clones take 6% to 7.5%. Material: blood, either unsorted or a sorted T cell fraction (not recorded which). Receptors were obtained from a male donor with ankylosing spondylitis or in good health (not recorded which).

The sample holds many counts of this clonotype. The rearrangement joins TRBV28 to TRBJ2-2, with TRBD2 matching over 10 bases. The CDR3 extends over 16 amino acids. Trimming cost V 8 bases and J 0 bases; bases outside gene matches: 6. CDR1 and CDR2 from the germline V gene are MDHEN and SYDVKM. As DNA, the CDR3 is TGTGCCAGCCGAATAGCGGGAGGTACGAACACCGGGGAGCTGTTTTTT. This translates into CASRIAGGTNTGELFF.

This clonotype was counted ten times or more. The chain combines TRBV20-1 with TRBJ2-5; D perhaps matches TRBD2 (5 bases). Trimming cost V 1 base and J 7 bases, with 19 bases left between them. The CDR3 runs to 15 residues. Germline CDR1 reads DFQATT; CDR2 reads SNEGSKA (reference sequence). CDR3 bases: TGCAGTGCTAGAGTTGCCGGGGAACTTCGGGGGACCCAGTACTTC. This gives the protein CSARVAGELRGTQYF.

The J gene is TRBJ2-1, the V gene TRBV2, with D unclear. CDR3 length: 13 amino acids. The germline V gene encodes CDR1 SNHLY and CDR2 FYNNEI. V was trimmed by 9 bases and J by 4 bases, leaving 13 bases between them. The DNA for the CDR3 is TGTGCCAGTTATAGCACGGCGTACAATGAGCAGTTCTTC. The encoded protein is CASYSTAYNEQFF.

A word on this clonotype: This may come from a read error, since a much larger clone is one base off. The chain couples TRBV29-1 to TRBJ1-1; D remains unclear. The germline V gene encodes CDR1 SQVTM and CDR2 ANQGSEA. The CDR3 has 10 residues. V lost 0 bases and J lost 12, with 8 bases in between. CDR3 sequence: CSVEELWTFF. The CDR3 DNA follows: TGCAGCGTTGAAGAACTTTGGACTTTCTTT.

This clonotype was seen many times. The rearrangement uses TRBV5-1 and TRBJ1-5; D is undetermined. This CDR3 comprises 13 residues. Germline CDR1 is SGHRS and CDR2 is YFSETQ. The V and J ends lost 0 bases and 5 bases respectively, with 6 bases between them. CDR3 nucleotide sequence: TGCGCCAGCAGCTTGGACCTGTATCAGCCCCAGCATTTT. It codes for CASSLDLYQPQHF. Using reference TRBV5-1 and TRBJ1-5 for the parts outside the CDR3, the full variable domain is KAGVTQTPRYLIKTRGQQVTLSCSPISGHRSVSWYQQTPGQGLQFLFEYFSETQRNKGNFPGRFSGRQFSNSRSEMNVSTLELGDSALYLCASSLDLYQPQHFGDGTRLSIL.

As regards this clonotype: A much more abundant neighbour one base away suggests this may be a read error. Since the CDR3 does not end with the conserved phenylalanine or tryptophan, this likely comes from a read error. J is TRBJ1-4 and V is TRBV20-1; the match to TRBD1 covers 9 bases. The CDR3 extends over 15 amino acids. Germline V lookup: CDR1 DFQATT, CDR2 SNEGSKA (reference sequence). After removal of 6 bases from V and 8 bases from J, the junction contained 13 bases not matched to a gene. The CDR3 bases are TGCAGTGCAGGACAGGGGCCATCCAAGTCGGAAAAACTGTTTTCT. The encoded protein is CSAGQGPSKSEKLFS.

This clonotype was recorded at least ten times. The genes are TRBV10-1 and TRBJ2-2; weak D call: TRBD2 (6 bases). This CDR3 comprises 13 residues. Per germline, CDR1 WNHNN and CDR2 SYGVQD (reference sequence). Trimming took off 6 bases at V and 4 bases at J, with 9 bases between the two ends. The CDR3 loop reads CASRGEVTGELFF. Written as DNA, the CDR3 is TGCGCCAGCAGGGGGGAGGTCACCGGGGAGCTGTTTTTT.

The DNA of the CDR3 is TGTGCCATCAGTGATCCGGCCCGGGTGGCCAAAAACATTCAGTACTTC. Protein: CAISDPARVAKNIQYF. The rearrangement joins TRBV10-3 to TRBJ2-4; D not resolved. Deletions cut 3 bases from V and 1 base from J, with 13 bases between. Germline lookup yields CDR1 ENHRY and CDR2 SYGVKD. The CDR3 loop spans 16 amino acids.

This clonotype was counted between two and nine times. V usage is TRBV7-9 and J usage is TRBJ2-1; 8 positions agree with TRBD1. The CDR3 sequence is 15 residues long. Trimming took 5 bases from V and 6 from J; bases not matched to a gene: 9. The germline V gene has CDR1 SEHNR and CDR2 FQNEAQ (reference sequence). CDR3 sequence reads: CASSPRQGTRNEQFF. The CDR3 region has the DNA TGTGCCAGCAGCCCTCGACAGGGGACGCGCAATGAGCAGTTCTTC.

Ten or more counts support this clonotype. This chain uses TRBV13 with TRBJ2-1; D remains ambiguous. The germline CDR1 and CDR2 sequences are PRHDT and FYEKMQ (reference sequence). This CDR3 spans 13 amino acids. V lost 0 bases, J lost 5 bases, and 5 bases lay in between. CDR3 nucleotide sequence: TGTGCCAGCAGCTTAGGGAAGAACAATGAGCAGTTCTTC. It encodes CASSLGKNNEQFF.